These 19 T cell receptor beta chains were all obtained from the same sample, sequenced in a study of blood T cell repertoires in COVID-19. Profiled with immunoSEQ multiplex PCR; TCRdb holds only in-frame clones, not every one. Among about 210,000 clones listed, roughly 91% were seen once. Sequencing used PBMCs or T cells enriched from blood (not recorded which). The receptors were sampled from a man aged 25 to 40 in a cohort exposed to, infected with or recovered from COVID-19 (not recorded which).

The chain joins TRBV7-9 to TRBJ1-2; 8 nucleotides align to TRBD1. The ends lost 5 bases at V and 8 bases at J; junction bases unmatched: 16. The CDR3 runs 16 residues. Germline V gene lookup returns CDR1 SEHNR and CDR2 FQNEAQ (reference sequence). The CDR3 sequence: CASSRGRGREEVGYTF. CDR3 bases: TGTGCCAGCAGCAGGGGCAGGGGGCGAGAGGAGGTAGGCTACACCTTC.

The CDR3 DNA reads as TGTGCCAGCAGCCCTAGGGGGAACACTGAAGCTTTCTTT. This translates into CASSPRGNTEAFF. The chain is built from TRBV5-4 and TRBJ1-1; the D gene is possibly TRBD1 (5 bases). The CDR3 runs to 13 residues. V was trimmed by 4 bases and J by 1 base, leaving 8 bases between them. Germline V gene sequence: CDR1 SGHNT, CDR2 YYREEE (reference sequence).

The chain has TRBV4-3 and TRBJ1-1; no clear D. The germline V gene has CDR1 LGHNA and CDR2 YSLEER. The CDR3 covers 15 residues. V shed 0 bases and J shed 4 bases, with 12 bases lying between them. CDR3 DNA sequence: TGCGCCAGCAGCCAAGATCATCTGGGGAGCACTGAAGCTTTCTTT. This translates into CASSQDHLGSTEAFF.

The chain joins TRBV7-2 to TRBJ2-7, with unresolved D. The CDR3 is made up of 12 amino acids. V was trimmed by 5 bases and J by 2 bases, leaving 7 bases between them. The V gene's germline CDR1 is SGHTA and CDR2 FQGNSA. For the CDR3, the DNA is TGTGCCAGCAGCCGAAGCCCCTACGAGCAGTACTTC. Protein: CASSRSPYEQYF.

The rearrangement joins TRBV11-2 to TRBJ1-4; D may be TRBD1 (5 bases). Deletions cut 5 bases from V and 11 bases from J, with 21 bases between. Germline V lookup: CDR1 SGHAT, CDR2 FQNNGV. The CDR3 contains 15 residues. CDR3 coding DNA: TGTGCCAGCAGCCTAGGGACCACCCTTGGGGAGAAACTGTTTTTT. Translation gives CASSLGTTLGEKLFF.

The V and J genes are TRBV6-5 and TRBJ1-1, with D possibly being TRBD1 (6 bases). V lost 6 bases, J lost 6 bases, and 14 bases lay in between. The CDR3 extends over 13 amino acids. Germline CDR1 reads MNHEY; CDR2 reads SVGAGI. The chain's CDR3 is CASRGGQGAEAFF. In DNA form, the CDR3 reads TGTGCCAGCAGGGGGGGGCAGGGCGCTGAAGCTTTCTTT.

The chain couples TRBV2 to TRBJ1-1; D may be TRBD1 (5 bases). From germline, CDR1 is SNHLY and CDR2 FYNNEI. The V gene lost 6 bases and the J gene lost 0 bases, with 11 bases spanning the gap. The CDR3 covers 14 residues. CDR3 sequence (DNA): TGTGCCAGCAGAGGGGCCAGGATGAACACTGAAGCTTTCTTT. Translation gives CASRGARMNTEAFF.

V gene TRBV9 combines with J gene TRBJ1-6, with a tentative D call TRBD1 (5 bases). V dropped 0 bases and J dropped 7 bases, with 11 bases sitting between them. CDR1 is SGDLS and CDR2 is YYNGEE in the germline V gene. The CDR3 runs to 15 residues. As DNA, the CDR3 is TGTGCCAGCAGCGTAGGATTCCAGGGAAATTCACCCCTCCACTTT. Translated, it gives CASSVGFQGNSPLHF.

V is TRBV28 and J is TRBJ2-6; perhaps TRBD1 as D (5 bases). CDR3 size: 17 residues. Germline V gene lookup returns CDR1 MDHEN and CDR2 SYDVKM. The V and J ends lost 8 bases and 1 base respectively, with 18 bases between them. CDR3: CASQESLGASGANVLTF. The CDR3 DNA follows: TGTGCCAGCCAGGAGTCACTTGGGGCATCTGGGGCCAACGTCCTGACTTTC.

The chain recombines TRBV14 with TRBJ2-2; 9 positions match TRBD2. The trim removed 1 base at V and 7 bases at J, leaving 7 bases unmatched. The CDR3 contains 16 residues. The germline CDR1 and CDR2 sequences are SGHDN and FVKESK. The CDR3 DNA is TGTGCCAGCAGCCAAGGACTTAGCGGGAGATTCGGGGAGCTGTTTTTT. Protein: CASSQGLSGRFGELFF.

This chain links TRBV15 with TRBJ2-1, with 12 positions matching TRBD2. The CDR3 runs 16 residues. Looked up from germline, CDR1 is LNHNV and CDR2 is YYDKDF (reference sequence). V shed 1 base, J shed 7 bases, and the junction held 5 bases outside the gene matches. CDR3 loop: CATSRVASGRGNEQFF. The CDR3 region has the DNA TGTGCCACCAGCAGAGTAGCTAGCGGGAGGGGAAATGAGCAGTTCTTC.

The rearrangement links TRBV7-3 to TRBJ2-2; 9 bases are a match to TRBD2. The CDR3 extends over 17 amino acids. Looked up from germline, CDR1 is SGHTA and CDR2 is FQGTGA. V lost 2 bases, J lost 7 bases, and 11 bases stayed unmatched. CDR3 nucleotides: TGTGCCAGCAGCTTACAAGCTGCCCGACTAGCGGACGGGGAGCTGTTTTTT. This sequence encodes CASSLQAARLADGELFF. The complete variable domain, with remaining parts taken from reference TRBV7-3 and TRBJ2-2, reads GAGVSQTPSNKVTEKGKYVELRCDPISGHTALYWYRQSLGQGPEFLIYFQGTGAADDSGLPNDRFFAVRPEGSVSTLKIQRTERGDSAVYLCASSLQAARLADGELFFGEGSRLTVL.

This chain connects TRBV10-1 to TRBJ2-1; the match to TRBD1 covers 7 bases. CDR3 length equals 16 residues. V shed 4 bases, J shed 1 base, and the junction held 7 bases outside the gene matches. Germline V gives CDR1 WNHNN, CDR2 SYGVQD (reference sequence). For the CDR3, the DNA is TGCGCCAGCAGTGGATCCCGGGACAGATCCTACAATGAGCAGTTCTTC. This gives the protein CASSGSRDRSYNEQFF.

CDR3 nucleotides: TGTGCCAGCAGTTTAGGTGGTGGGGCCAGCACCTATAATGAAAAACTGTTTTTT. As protein: CASSLGGGASTYNEKLFF. This rearrangement joins TRBV28 to TRBJ1-4, with D perhaps TRBD1 (5 bases). Trimming stripped 2 bases from V and 4 bases from J, with 20 bases between. This CDR3 has 18 residues. The V gene's germline CDR1 is MDHEN and CDR2 SYDVKM.

The gene calls are TRBV5-1 and TRBJ1-2, with a tentative D call TRBD1 (6 bases). V gave up 0 bases and J gave up 3 bases, with 12 bases separating them. This CDR3 region has 15 residues. CDR1 and CDR2 from the germline V gene are SGHRS and YFSETQ. The CDR3 spells CASSLAQGDYYGYTF. The CDR3 DNA is TGCGCCAGCAGCTTGGCACAGGGTGATTACTATGGCTACACCTTC.

The V call is TRBV9, the J call TRBJ2-3, with 8 bases fitting TRBD1. Germline V lookup: CDR1 SGDLS, CDR2 YYNGEE. The CDR3 is 16 residues long. V lost 3 bases to trimming and J lost 2 bases; unmatched junction nucleotides: 8. The CDR3 loop is CASSAPTGVDTDTQYF. In nucleotides, the CDR3 is TGTGCCAGCAGCGCTCCGACAGGGGTCGACACAGATACGCAGTATTTT.

The V gene is TRBV28, the J gene TRBJ1-3; D not certain. The CDR3 spans 14 residues. V was clipped by 2 bases and J by 4 bases, with 9 bases between them. Germline CDR1 reads MDHEN; CDR2 reads SYDVKM. As DNA, the CDR3 is TGTGCCAGCAGTTTACGGGGTTTCGGAAACACCATATATTTT. Protein product: CASSLRGFGNTIYF.

The chain employs TRBV28 and TRBJ2-7, with 13 bases identical to TRBD2. CDR3 length equals 16 residues. The germline V gene has CDR1 MDHEN and CDR2 SYDVKM. Losses at the gene ends were 6 bases for V and 2 bases for J; bases not matched to a gene: 7. The CDR3 spells CASSTITSGRAYEQYF. CDR3 DNA: TGTGCCAGCAGCACCATCACTAGCGGGAGGGCCTACGAGCAGTACTTC.

This clone was counted a single time. V usage is TRBV6-5 and J usage is TRBJ2-2; D is undetermined. There are 15 residues in the CDR3. Germline V gives CDR1 MNHEY, CDR2 SVGAGI. V lost 5 bases, J lost 5 bases, and 15 bases lay in between. CDR3 amino acids: CASSPPPPRTGELFF. The CDR3 region has the DNA TGTGCCAGCAGTCCACCACCCCCGCGGACCGGGGAGCTGTTTTTT.